This TCR beta chain was captured in a study of T cells in Graves' hyperthyroidism and ophthalmopathy. This clonotype was counted ten times or more. What it binds is unknown. The CDR3 is made up of 13 amino acids. Looked up from germline, CDR1 is DFQATT and CDR2 is SNEGSKA (reference sequence). V lost 6 bases and J 0 bases, leaving 12 bases between the germline ends. From RNA transcripts, TCR beta CDR3 regions were amplified. Carried out on the TCR CDR3, a first-round RT-PCR used the HTBI primer set. TCRdb reanalysed the multiplex PCR reads using MiXCR and keeps one entry per CDR3 protein. The repertoire holds roughly 420,000 distinct CDR3 sequences, around 13% seen once, with 5.3% in the top ten. General study results and limits: Onset of ophthalmopathy came a median roughly 6.5 months after the model predicted it.

Stable hyperthyroidism: no ophthalmopathy progression over 18 months of follow-up. The sample taken for sequencing was blood. This sequence was found in a woman between 18 and 30 years old with Graves' hyperthyroidism. V gene TRBV20-1 combines with J gene TRBJ2-7; TRBD1 might be the D (6 bases). The CDR3 nucleotides are TGCAGTGCAACGGGACAAACCTCCTACGAGCAGTACTTC. As protein: CSATGQTSYEQYF.